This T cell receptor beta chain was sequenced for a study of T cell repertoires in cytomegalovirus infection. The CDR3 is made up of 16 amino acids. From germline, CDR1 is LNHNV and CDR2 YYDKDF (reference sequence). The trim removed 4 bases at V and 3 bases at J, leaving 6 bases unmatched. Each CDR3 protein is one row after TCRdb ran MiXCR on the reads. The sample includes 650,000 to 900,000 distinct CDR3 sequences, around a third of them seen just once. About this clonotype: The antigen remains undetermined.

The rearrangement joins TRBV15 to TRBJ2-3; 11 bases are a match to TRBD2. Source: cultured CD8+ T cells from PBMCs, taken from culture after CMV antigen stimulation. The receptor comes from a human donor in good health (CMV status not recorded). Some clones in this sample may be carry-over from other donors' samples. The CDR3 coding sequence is TGTGCCACCAGCATCCAGCTAGCGGGGGGTACAGATACGCAGTATTTT. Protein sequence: CATSIQLAGGTDTQYF.